This is a list of T cell receptor beta chains from one sample in a study of blood T cell repertoires in COVID-19. This table comes from immunoSEQ multiplex PCR, and its TCRdb copy is limited to in-frame clones, with some not included. The table has 70,000 to 85,000 clones, 75% to 90% seen once. Specimen: peripheral blood. The source is a woman aged 50 to 60 with active or convalescent COVID-19. CDR3s include the opening cysteine and the closing phenylalanine or tryptophan. The D gene is left open where the match is weak. The size entry is marked missing in some rows and otherwise reads once, few, many or a size class.

D	V	J	size	DNA	CDR3
NA	TRBV19	TRBJ2-1	NA	TGTGCCAGTAGTATGGGCTTTGAGCAGTTCTTC	CASSMGFEQFF
TRBD1	TRBV5-6	TRBJ1-5	NA	TGTGCCAGCAGCCCAACCGACAGGGGTGGGGGTCAGCCCCAGCATTTT	CASSPTDRGGGQPQHF
NA	TRBV27	TRBJ1-6	NA	TGTGCCAGCAGCTTCTATCCCGTAGATTATAATTCACCCCTCCACTTT	CASSFYPVDYNSPLHF
TRBD2	TRBV10-3	TRBJ2-1	NA	TGTGCCATCACCTCTAGCGGGGGTTTCAATGAGCAGTTCTTC	CAITSSGGFNEQFF
NA	TRBV19	TRBJ1-3	few	TGTGCCAGTAGGGGAGTTGGTGGAAACACCATATATTTT	CASRGVGGNTIYF
NA	TRBV5-4	TRBJ2-7	NA	TGTGCCAGCAGCATGATGGACAGCCGGCACGAGCAGTACTTC	CASSMMDSRHEQYF
TRBD1	TRBV3-1/TRBV3-2	TRBJ1-1	NA	TGTGCCAGCAGCCAAGGACAGGGGAGCACTGAAGCTTTCTTT	CASSQGQGSTEAFF
NA	TRBV12-5	TRBJ2-7	NA	TGTGCTAGTGGTTTGGTACTTGCGGGCCGCCACTACGAGCAGTACTTC	CASGLVLAGRHYEQYF
TRBD1	TRBV6-5	TRBJ2-2	NA	TGTGCCAGCAGCCCAGGGGGAAGAACCGGGGAGCTGTTTTTT	CASSPGGRTGELFF
TRBD1	TRBV7-9	TRBJ1-2	NA	TGTGCCAGCAGCCTACAGGGGGTTGAAGGCTACACCTTC	CASSLQGVEGYTF
TRBD1	TRBV19	TRBJ1-2	NA	TGTGCCAGTAGGCCCTCCGGGACAGGAAGAAACTATGGCTACACCTTC	CASRPSGTGRNYGYTF
TRBD1	TRBV5-1	TRBJ2-1	NA	TGCGCCAGCAGCTTGAAGACAGGGGGCAAGAGGAATGAGCAGTTCTTC	CASSLKTGGKRNEQFF
TRBD1	TRBV7-2	TRBJ2-5	NA	TGTGCCAGCAGCCCCGGACAGGGCGTGAAGACCCAGTACTTC	CASSPGQGVKTQYF
NA	TRBV6-5	TRBJ2-6	NA	TGTGCCAGCACCGCGACTAGGGCCAACGTCCTGACTTTC	CASTATRANVLTF
TRBD1	TRBV6-2/TRBV6-3	TRBJ1-2	NA	TGTGCCAGCAGTTTGCTGGGACAGGGGGTCGGCGGCTACACCTTC	CASSLLGQGVGGYTF
TRBD1	TRBV29-1	TRBJ1-5	NA	TGCAGCGTCGCAGGGGGCCTAAGCAATCAGCCCCAGCATTTT	CSVAGGLSNQPQHF
NA	TRBV5-6	TRBJ1-2	NA	TGTGCCAGCAGCTTGGTGGCAGTTTGGCGCTACACCTTC	CASSLVAVWRYTF